The 30 T cell receptor beta chains listed next were all sequenced from one sample in a study of T cells in Graves' hyperthyroidism and ophthalmopathy. It was RNA transcripts that yielded the amplified TCR beta CDR3 regions. A first-round RT-PCR of the TCR CDR3 used the HTBI primer set. Via MiXCR, TCRdb re-called the multiplex PCR reads, giving one row per CDR3 protein. The repertoire holds hundreds of thousands of distinct CDR3 sequences, with approximately 14% as singletons. The sequencing sample was made of blood. The receptor source for this set is a woman aged 25 to 39 with Graves' hyperthyroidism that later progressed to Graves' ophthalmopathy.

The gene calls are TRBV14 and TRBJ1-4; D is unclear. Trimming cost V 3 bases and J 0 bases, with 8 bases left between them. The germline V gene encodes CDR1 SGHDN and CDR2 FVKESK. The CDR3 has 15 residues. CDR3: CASSHEPSTNEKLFF. CDR3 sequence (DNA): TGTGCCAGCAGCCACGAGCCGTCAACTAATGAAAAACTGTTTTTT.

This clonotype was observed many times. The chain recombines TRBV2 with TRBJ1-1, with D hard to call. This CDR3 has 15 residues. Trimming left V 2 bases short and J 4 bases short, with 14 bases between. The germline V gene encodes CDR1 SNHLY and CDR2 FYNNEI. The CDR3 here is CASSELGSVGTEAFF. The CDR3, as DNA: TGTGCCAGCAGTGAACTGGGCAGTGTGGGCACTGAAGCTTTCTTT. Filled out from reference TRBV2 and TRBJ1-1, the complete variable domain reads EPEVTQTPSHQVTQMGQEVILRCVPISNHLYFYWYRQILGQKVEFLVSFYNNEISEKSEIFDDQFSVERPDGSNFTLKIRSTKLEDSAMYFCASSELGSVGTEAFFGQGTRLTVV.

The V call is TRBV12-3 or TRBV12-4, the J call TRBJ2-7; D tentatively fits TRBD1 or TRBD2 (5 bases each). This CDR3 spans 14 amino acids. V lost 4 bases and J 3 bases, leaving 13 bases between the germline ends. In DNA, the CDR3 is TGTGCCAGCAGTTCCGATCGGGACCTCTACGAGCAGTACTTC. Protein product: CASSSDRDLYEQYF.

This clonotype occurred many times. V and J are TRBV6-2 or TRBV6-3 and TRBJ1-2, with a possible D match to TRBD1 (6 bases). CDR3 size: 14 residues. CDR1 and CDR2 (germline): MNHEY, SVGEGT. V was cut by 2 bases and J by 4 bases, with 11 bases left in between. CDR3 amino acids: CASSYEDRLYGYTF. The CDR3, as DNA: TGTGCCAGCAGTTACGAAGACAGGCTCTATGGCTACACCTTC.

The chain uses TRBV3-1 and TRBJ2-5; D possibly corresponds to TRBD1 (5 bases). V dropped 1 base and J dropped 7 bases, with 13 bases sitting between them. Germline CDR1 LGHDT, CDR2 YNNKEL (reference sequence). This CDR3 has 14 amino acids. The CDR3 DNA reads TGTGCCAGCAGCCAAGCTGTAGGTAGGGGGACCCAGTACTTC. This encodes CASSQAVGRGTQYF.

The CDR3 is CASSEDGTGFYGYTF. The CDR3 nucleotides read TGTGCCAGCAGTGAAGACGGGACAGGGTTCTATGGCTACACCTTC. The chain combines TRBV2 with TRBJ1-2; 9 nucleotides agree with TRBD1. Germline V lookup: CDR1 SNHLY, CDR2 FYNNEI. V gave up 1 base and J gave up 4 bases; unmatched junction bases: 4. There are 15 residues in the CDR3. Looking up the rest from reference TRBV2 and TRBJ1-2 gives the full variable domain: EPEVTQTPSHQVTQMGQEVILRCVPISNHLYFYWYRQILGQKVEFLVSFYNNEISEKSEIFDDQFSVERPDGSNFTLKIRSTKLEDSAMYFCASSEDGTGFYGYTFGSGTRLTVV.

This clonotype was found many times. The chain couples TRBV6-2 or TRBV6-3 to TRBJ2-7; the match to TRBD2 covers 13 bases. In germline, CDR1 is MNHEY, CDR2 SVGEGT. The CDR3 sequence is 16 residues long. The V and J ends lost 6 bases and 2 bases, in that order; junction bases with no gene match: 7. CDR3 DNA sequence: TGTGCCAGCAGCAAAACTAGCGGGAGGGCCGCCTACGAGCAGTACTTC. It is translated as CASSKTSGRAAYEQYF.

On this clonotype: A read error is the likely source, as a far larger clone sits one nucleotide away. The chain has TRBV20-1 and TRBJ2-3; possibly TRBD1 for D (5 bases). This CDR3 spans 12 amino acids. Per the germline V gene, CDR1 is DFQATT and CDR2 is SNEGSKA (reference sequence). CDR3 amino acids: CSALPSTGTQYF. In DNA, the CDR3 is TGCAGTGCCTTGCCGAGCACAGGTACGCAGTATTTT.

This clonotype was found many times. The chain combines TRBV20-1 with TRBJ2-5, with D tentatively TRBD1 (8 bases). Germline CDR1 DFQATT, CDR2 SNEGSKA (reference sequence). The CDR3 has 13 residues. Deletions cut 5 bases from V and 3 bases from J, with 13 bases between. The CDR3 here is CSAGQGGEETQYF. The CDR3 bases are TGCAGTGCTGGACAGGGAGGGGAAGAGACCCAGTACTTC.

Only a few counts were recorded for this clonotype. CDR3 loop: CASSPTLGNTIYF. CDR3 sequence (DNA): TGTGCCAGCAGCCCTACTCTTGGAAACACCATATATTTT. The chain combines TRBV7-2 with TRBJ1-3; D uncertain. Germline V gene data show CDR1 as SGHTA and CDR2 as FQGNSA. The CDR3 sequence is 13 residues long. V lost 5 bases and J 3 bases, leaving 8 bases between the germline ends.

This clonotype was detected ten times or more. The V and J genes are TRBV30 and TRBJ1-1, with 9 positions matching TRBD1. Germline CDR1 GTSNPN, CDR2 SVGIG (reference sequence). After removal of 4 bases from V and 5 bases from J, the junction contained 5 bases not matched to a gene. The CDR3 runs 13 residues. CDR3 DNA sequence: TGTGCCTGGACCCGGGACAGGGTGACTGAAGCTTTCTTT. It codes for CAWTRDRVTEAFF.

At least ten counts were recorded for this clonotype. The gene calls are TRBV20-1 and TRBJ1-1; 8 bases match TRBD1. Trimming at V came to 6 bases and at J to 3 bases, leaving 6 bases not matched to a gene. In germline, CDR1 is DFQATT, CDR2 SNEGSKA (reference sequence). There are 13 residues in the CDR3. CDR3: CSAKQQGDTEAFF. The CDR3 DNA is TGCAGTGCAAAACAACAGGGGGACACTGAAGCTTTCTTT.

Points on this clonotype: One end of the junction does not line up with germline, which may come from a read error. The genes are TRBV6-2 or TRBV6-3 and TRBJ2-4; tentative D call: TRBD2 (6 bases). CDR3 length: 16 amino acids. CDR1 and CDR2 from the germline V gene are MNHEY and SVGEGT. CDR3 region: CARSRPGAMEGNIQYF. DNA for the CDR3: TGTGCCCGCAGCCGGCCTGGGGCGATGGAGGGAAACATTCAGTACTTC.

This clonotype has at least ten counts. The genes are TRBV10-1 and TRBJ2-7; TRBD1 or TRBD2 may be the D gene (5 bases each). The CDR3 runs to 13 residues. CDR1 is WNHNN and CDR2 is SYGVQD in the germline V gene (reference sequence). V was shortened by 2 bases and J by 6 bases, with 11 bases between the two germline ends. The CDR3 region is CASSETGTFEQYF. The CDR3 DNA sequence: TGCGCCAGCAGTGAGACCGGGACGTTCGAGCAGTACTTC.

This rearrangement joins TRBV4-2 to TRBJ1-2; no firm D call. The germline V gene has CDR1 LGHNA and CDR2 YNFKEQ. Trimming left V 0 bases short and J 2 bases short, with 10 bases between. This CDR3 is built from 15 residues. For the CDR3, the DNA is TGTGCCAGCAGCCAAGAAGGAGACAAGAACTATGGCTACACCTTC. It yields the protein CASSQEGDKNYGYTF.

This clonotype was recorded at least ten times. This chain connects TRBV6-1 to TRBJ2-5, with 7 nucleotides matching TRBD2. Looked up from germline, CDR1 is MNHNS and CDR2 is SASEGT. J was trimmed by 2 bases and V by 11 bases; bases with no gene match: 11. The CDR3 loop spans 14 amino acids. The CDR3 DNA is TGTGCCGGAGACACGGGGGGAGAGCAAGAGACCCAGTACTTC. Translated, it gives CAGDTGGEQETQYF.

This clonotype has a count of ten or more. The gene calls are TRBV20-1 and TRBJ1-2; TRBD1 aligns across 10 bases. Germline V lookup: CDR1 DFQATT, CDR2 SNEGSKA (reference sequence). The CDR3 loop spans 15 amino acids. V shed 7 bases, J shed 4 bases, and the junction held 12 bases outside the gene matches. This CDR3 reads CSVPGQGVSGYGYTF. The CDR3 DNA sequence: TGCAGTGTACCCGGACAGGGGGTCTCAGGCTATGGCTACACCTTC.

This clonotype was observed many times. V gene TRBV2 combines with J gene TRBJ2-7, with 10 bases lining up with TRBD1. With V trimmed by 2 bases and J by 0 bases, 7 bases remained unmatched. Germline V gene lookup returns CDR1 SNHLY and CDR2 FYNNEI. This CDR3 spans 17 amino acids. In nucleotides, the CDR3 is TGTGCCAGCAGTGAAAGGGACAGGGGAAAAACCTCCTACGAGCAGTACTTC. It codes for CASSERDRGKTSYEQYF.

This clonotype has a count of ten or more. The chain is built from TRBV7-9 and TRBJ1-4; D is possibly TRBD1 (5 bases). The CDR3 loop spans 16 amino acids. Trimming cost V 5 bases and J 5 bases, with 18 bases left between them. Germline V gives CDR1 SEHNR, CDR2 FQNEAQ (reference sequence). This CDR3 reads CASSEPRDVGNEKLFF. The DNA for the CDR3 is TGTGCCAGCAGCGAACCCAGGGATGTTGGAAATGAAAAACTGTTTTTT. Supplemented by reference TRBV7-9 and TRBJ1-4, the full variable domain reads DTGVSQNPRHKITKRGQNVTFRCDPISEHNRLYWYRQTLGQGPEFLTYFQNEAQLEKSRLLSDRFSAERPKGSFSTLEIQRTEQGDSAMYLCASSEPRDVGNEKLFFGSGTQLSVL.

CDR3 nucleotide sequence: TGTGCCAGCTCACCAGGGTCAAAAAGAACAGATACGCAGTATTTT. Amino acid sequence: CASSPGSKRTDTQYF. The V call is TRBV18, the J call TRBJ2-3; D remains ambiguous. The CDR3 consists of 15 residues. V was cut by 2 bases and J by 3 bases, with 12 bases left in between. The germline V gene has CDR1 KGHSH and CDR2 LQKENI. Combining the CDR3 with reference TRBV18 and TRBJ2-3 gives the whole variable domain NAGVMQNPRHLVRRRGQEARLRCSPMKGHSHVYWYRQLPEEGLKFMVYLQKENIIDESGMPKERFSAEFPKEGPSILRIQQVVRGDSAAYFCASSPGSKRTDTQYFGPGTRLTVL.

This clonotype was found many times. The chain links TRBV20-1 to TRBJ2-1, with D tentatively TRBD2 (5 bases). Trimming removed 0 bases from V and 3 bases from J, with 9 bases in between. There are 14 residues in the CDR3. From germline, CDR1 is DFQATT and CDR2 SNEGSKA (reference sequence). CDR3 residues: CSARDPRGYNEQFF. CDR3 coding DNA: TGCAGTGCTAGAGATCCCCGGGGCTACAATGAGCAGTTCTTC.

This clonotype was seen a single time. The chain couples TRBV11-3 to TRBJ2-4; TRBD2 matches 16 bases. Germline lookup yields CDR1 SGHNT and CDR2 YENEEA. V was clipped by 9 bases and J by 0 bases; unmatched bases: 8. The length of the CDR3 is 18 residues. The CDR3 is CASSMGTSGRGAKNIQYF. The CDR3 bases are TGTGCCAGTAGTATGGGGACTAGCGGGAGGGGAGCCAAAAACATTCAGTACTTC.

With regard to this clonotype: Because the CDR3's place on the DNA is in doubt, the DNA is left out and the CDR3 is given as listed by TCRdb. CDR3 region: CASSLVGTGNSPPHF. V usage is TRBV5-1 and J usage is TRBJ1-6; TRBD1 is taken as the D call from the table, unchecked against the DNA. The CDR3 length is 15 residues, termini included. CDR1 and CDR2 from the germline V gene are SGHRS and YFSETQ.

The sample holds many counts of this clonotype. The J gene is TRBJ2-1, the V gene TRBV7-3; 9 bases line up with TRBD2. J gave up 5 bases and V 3 bases, and 5 bases lay outside the gene matches. Germline assignment: CDR1 SGHTA and CDR2 FQGTGA. This CDR3 is built from 15 residues. The CDR3 DNA follows: TGTGCCAGCAGCTTGGCCTTAGCGGGGGACAATGAGCAGTTCTTC. Translating it yields CASSLALAGDNEQFF.

This clonotype was picked up many times. The CDR3 nucleotides read TGTGCCATCAGGCCTCAAGCGGGGGCGGACACCGGGGAGCTGTTTTTT. Residues: CAIRPQAGADTGELFF. The chain recombines TRBV10-3 with TRBJ2-2; 8 positions match TRBD2. V dropped 6 bases and J dropped 3; count of bases not matched to a gene: 9. This CDR3 contains 16 residues. The germline CDR1 and CDR2 sequences are ENHRY and SYGVKD.

The J gene is TRBJ2-3, the V gene TRBV18; D is ambiguous. Trimming left V 6 bases short and J 1 base short, with 17 bases between. CDR1 and CDR2 (germline): KGHSH, LQKENI. CDR3 length: 16 residues. The CDR3, as DNA: TGTGCCAGCTCCTCCCTCTCGATGTGGGGCACAGATACGCAGTATTTT. Translating gives CASSSLSMWGTDTQYF. Supplemented by reference TRBV18 and TRBJ2-3, the full variable domain reads NAGVMQNPRHLVRRRGQEARLRCSPMKGHSHVYWYRQLPEEGLKFMVYLQKENIIDESGMPKERFSAEFPKEGPSILRIQQVVRGDSAAYFCASSSLSMWGTDTQYFGPGTRLTVL.

This clonotype was picked up many times. The chain uses TRBV20-1 and TRBJ2-3; 9 bases line up with TRBD2. The CDR3 consists of 14 residues. Per germline, CDR1 DFQATT and CDR2 SNEGSKA (reference sequence). The ends lost 7 bases at V and 3 bases at J; junction bases unmatched: 8. CDR3 amino acids: CSGREGPNTDTQYF. CDR3 nucleotide sequence: TGCAGTGGGCGGGAGGGCCCTAATACAGATACGCAGTATTTT.

There are many counts of this clonotype. The rearrangement uses TRBV5-4 and TRBJ2-1, with 9 bases fitting TRBD2. J gave up 0 bases and V 10 bases, and 8 bases lay outside the gene matches. Germline V gene lookup returns CDR1 SGHNT and CDR2 YYREEE (reference sequence). CDR3 length: 15 amino acids. In nucleotides, the CDR3 is TGTGCCGTCGCAAAAGCGGGAGGCTCCTACAATGAGCAGTTCTTC. Its protein product is CAVAKAGGSYNEQFF.

The rearrangement joins TRBV5-1 to TRBJ2-5; D uncertain. Germline CDR1 and CDR2: SGHRS and YFSETQ. The CDR3 contains 14 residues. V lost 2 bases and J lost 1, with 9 bases in between. CDR3 in DNA: TGCGCCAGCAGCTTAGGGCCCCCCCAAGAGACCCAGTACTTC. Translation: CASSLGPPQETQYF. The full variable domain, its missing parts supplied by reference TRBV5-1 and TRBJ2-5, is KAGVTQTPRYLIKTRGQQVTLSCSPISGHRSVSWYQQTPGQGLQFLFEYFSETQRNKGNFPGRFSGRQFSNSRSEMNVSTLELGDSALYLCASSLGPPQETQYFGPGTRLLVL.

The chain is built from TRBV18 and TRBJ1-3, with no clear D. The CDR3 consists of 17 residues. Germline assignment: CDR1 KGHSH and CDR2 LQKENI. Trimming stripped 0 bases from V and 2 bases from J, with 14 bases between. The CDR3 reads CASSPPGRTITGNTIYF. The CDR3 DNA sequence: TGTGCCAGCTCACCACCGGGCAGAACAATCACTGGAAACACCATATATTTT.